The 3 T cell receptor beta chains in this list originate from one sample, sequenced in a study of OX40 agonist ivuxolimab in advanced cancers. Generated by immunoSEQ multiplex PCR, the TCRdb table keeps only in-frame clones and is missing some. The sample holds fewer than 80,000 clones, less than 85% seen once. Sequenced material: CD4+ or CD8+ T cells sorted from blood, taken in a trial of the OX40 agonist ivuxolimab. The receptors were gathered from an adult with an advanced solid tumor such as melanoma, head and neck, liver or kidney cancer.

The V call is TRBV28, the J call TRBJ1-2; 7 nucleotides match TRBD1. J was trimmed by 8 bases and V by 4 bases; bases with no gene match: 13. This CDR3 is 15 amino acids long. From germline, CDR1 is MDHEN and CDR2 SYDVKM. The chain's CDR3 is CASSSDPEGARGYTF. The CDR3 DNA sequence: TGTGCCAGCAGTTCCGACCCTGAGGGGGCGAGGGGCTACACCTTC.

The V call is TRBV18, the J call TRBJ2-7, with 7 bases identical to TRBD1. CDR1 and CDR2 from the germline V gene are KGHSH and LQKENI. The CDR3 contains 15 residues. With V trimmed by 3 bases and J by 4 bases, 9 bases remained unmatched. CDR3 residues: CASSPTRDSPYEQYF. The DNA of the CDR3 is TGTGCCAGCTCACCCACCCGGGACAGCCCATACGAGCAGTACTTC.

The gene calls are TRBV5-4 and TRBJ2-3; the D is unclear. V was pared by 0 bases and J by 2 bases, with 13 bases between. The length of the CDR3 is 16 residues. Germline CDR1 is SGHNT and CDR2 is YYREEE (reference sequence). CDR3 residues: CASSLGSGGLTDTQYF. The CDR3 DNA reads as TGTGCCAGCAGCTTGGGCTCTGGCGGCCTCACAGATACGCAGTATTTT.